This TCR beta chain was recorded in a study of blood T cell repertoires in COVID-19. This CDR3 spans 15 amino acids. Germline assignment: CDR1 SGDLS and CDR2 YYNGEE. The germline V and J ends were trimmed by 0 bases and 4 bases, with 13 bases remaining between them. Libraries were prepared by immunoSEQ multiplex PCR; TCRdb keeps only in-frame clonotypes and omits some of them. The data hold 250,000 or so clones, with about nine tenths observed a single time. This sequence originates from a man aged 60 to 75 with acute or convalescent COVID-19. This rearrangement joins TRBV9 to TRBJ2-5; possible D gene TRBD2, 6 bases. Material: peripheral blood. The CDR3 here is CASSVGWQGGETQYF. The CDR3 region has the DNA TGTGCCAGCAGCGTAGGGTGGCAGGGAGGAGAGACCCAGTACTTC.